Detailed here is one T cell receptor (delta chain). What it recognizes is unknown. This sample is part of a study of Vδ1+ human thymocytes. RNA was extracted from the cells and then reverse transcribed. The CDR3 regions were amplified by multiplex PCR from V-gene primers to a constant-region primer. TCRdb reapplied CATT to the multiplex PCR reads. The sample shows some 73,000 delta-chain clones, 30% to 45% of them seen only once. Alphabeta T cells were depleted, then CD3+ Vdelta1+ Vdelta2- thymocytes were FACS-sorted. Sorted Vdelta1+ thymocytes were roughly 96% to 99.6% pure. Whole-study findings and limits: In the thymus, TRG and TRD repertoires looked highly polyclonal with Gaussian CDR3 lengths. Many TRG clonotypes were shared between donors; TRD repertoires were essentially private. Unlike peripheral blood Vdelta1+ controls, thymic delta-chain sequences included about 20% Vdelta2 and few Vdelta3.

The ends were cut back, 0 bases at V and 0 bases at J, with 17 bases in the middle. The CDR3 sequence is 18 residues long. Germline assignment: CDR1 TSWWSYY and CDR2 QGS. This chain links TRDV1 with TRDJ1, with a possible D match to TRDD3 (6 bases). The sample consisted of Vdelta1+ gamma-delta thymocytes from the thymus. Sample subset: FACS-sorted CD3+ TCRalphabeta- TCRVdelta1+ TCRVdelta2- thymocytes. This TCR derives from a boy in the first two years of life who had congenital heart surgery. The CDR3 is CALGELAETGKYTDKLIF. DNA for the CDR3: TGTGCTCTTGGGGAACTAGCCGAGACTGGGAAGTACACCGATAAACTCATCTTT.